A single sample is the source of the 18 T cell receptor beta chains below, sequenced in a study of post-analysis software for immune sequencing data. Study-level points and caveats: The study found TRBV5-6, TRBV5-1 and TRBV20-1 among about five TRBV segments more frequent in patients than controls.

No cognate antigen is known for these TCRs. Presence of unique molecular identifiers characterized the TCR beta cDNA libraries. TCRdb re-called the PCR reads with MiXCR, one entry per CDR3 protein. The sample yields roughly 600,000 distinct CDR3 sequences, roughly 40% seen once. The specimen sequenced was blood. The receptors here all came from a girl aged 10 to 17 with multiple sclerosis.

This rearrangement joins TRBV5-5 to TRBJ1-2; possible D gene TRBD1, 5 bases. Germline loops: CDR1 SGHKS, CDR2 YYEKEE (reference sequence). V was shortened by 6 bases and J by 6 bases, with 24 bases between the two germline ends. This CDR3 has 16 residues. The CDR3 region has the DNA TGTGCCAGCACCACCCCCCTGCAGGGAGGCGTTGATGGCTACACCTTC. As protein: CASTTPLQGGVDGYTF. Based on the CDR3 plus reference TRBV5-5 and TRBJ1-2, the full variable domain is DAGVTQSPTHLIKTRGQQVTLRCSPISGHKSVSWYQQVLGQGPQFIFQYYEKEERGRGNFPDRFSARQFPNYSSELNVNALLLGDSALYLCASTTPLQGGVDGYTFGSGTRLTVV.

The chain uses TRBV10-3 and TRBJ2-3, with 10 bases aligning to TRBD2. Germline V gene data show CDR1 as ENHRY and CDR2 as SYGVKD. The length of the CDR3 is 14 residues. V dropped 8 bases and J dropped 1; count of bases not matched to a gene: 3. Here the CDR3 DNA reads TGTGCCATCGGACTAGCGGAGCGCACAGATACGCAGTATTTT. Translation gives CAIGLAERTDTQYF.

This clonotype turned up a few times. The chain uses TRBV29-1 and TRBJ1-2; the D is unclear. This CDR3 contains 12 residues. Germline values: CDR1 SQVTM, CDR2 ANQGSEA. V was cut by 5 bases and J by 7 bases, with 14 bases left in between. The CDR3 here is CSVLEVVVGYTF. CDR3 nucleotide sequence: TGCAGCGTTTTAGAGGTCGTGGTTGGCTACACCTTC.

The rearrangement joins TRBV29-1 to TRBJ2-2; unclear D gene. Germline V gene sequence: CDR1 SQVTM, CDR2 ANQGSEA. V was clipped by 4 bases and J by 2 bases, with 11 bases between them. This CDR3 is 14 amino acids long. The CDR3 nucleotides are TGCAGCGTTGTATCCAGGATCAACACCGGGGAGCTGTTTTTT. It encodes CSVVSRINTGELFF.

The V and J genes are TRBV7-9 and TRBJ2-3, with D tentatively TRBD1 (5 bases). V lost 2 bases, J lost 2 bases, and 11 bases lay in between. The CDR3 covers 15 residues. Germline V gives CDR1 SEHNR, CDR2 FQNEAQ (reference sequence). CDR3 amino acids: CASSLRQGLTDTQYF. CDR3 DNA: TGTGCCAGCAGCTTACGGCAGGGCCTCACAGATACGCAGTATTTT. The whole variable domain, remainder taken from reference TRBV7-9 and TRBJ2-3, is DTGVSQNPRHKITKRGQNVTFRCDPISEHNRLYWYRQTLGQGPEFLTYFQNEAQLEKSRLLSDRFSAERPKGSFSTLEIQRTEQGDSAMYLCASSLRQGLTDTQYFGPGTRLTVL.

This sequence joins TRBV12-3 or TRBV12-4 and TRBJ2-1; 7 nucleotides line up with TRBD2. V shed 4 bases and J 2 bases; nucleotides not matched to a gene: 8. The CDR3 totals 16 residues. The CDR3 sequence: CASSSAVAGAYNEQFF. In DNA form, the CDR3 reads TGTGCCAGCAGTTCCGCCGTAGCGGGTGCCTACAATGAGCAGTTCTTC.

The gene calls are TRBV5-1 and TRBJ2-3; no clear D gene. The CDR3 covers 12 residues. The germline V gene encodes CDR1 SGHRS and CDR2 YFSETQ. V was clipped by 4 bases and J by 6 bases, with 9 bases between them. CDR3 in amino acids: CASSVRRDTQYF. The CDR3 DNA follows: TGCGCCAGCAGCGTCCGGCGGGATACGCAGTATTTT.

The sample holds a few counts of this clonotype. The chain couples TRBV5-1 to TRBJ2-7; TRBD1 or TRBD2 may be the D gene (6 bases each). CDR3 length: 20 residues. Germline V gene lookup returns CDR1 SGHRS and CDR2 YFSETQ. The V and J ends lost 2 bases and 3 bases respectively, with 30 bases between them. The CDR3 DNA reads TGCGCCAGCAGCTTAGAGAGGAGGGGGACCTTCTCCCCATCGAGCTACGAGCAGTACTTC. Its protein is CASSLERRGTFSPSSYEQYF.

The rearrangement uses TRBV6-5 and TRBJ1-2; a possible D gene is TRBD1 (6 bases). Germline assignment: CDR1 MNHEY and CDR2 SVGAGI. The CDR3 runs to 16 residues. V gave up 2 bases and J gave up 2 bases, with 15 bases separating them. CDR3: CASSYSYSGANYGYTF. Written as DNA, the CDR3 is TGTGCCAGCAGTTACAGCTACTCGGGGGCCAACTATGGCTACACCTTC.

V is TRBV12-3 or TRBV12-4 and J is TRBJ2-5, with 7 bases aligning to TRBD2. Losses at the gene ends were 6 bases for V and 5 bases for J; bases not matched to a gene: 6. The CDR3 covers 13 residues. Written as DNA, the CDR3 is TGTGCCAGCAGGACCAGCGGGACTGAGACCCAGTACTTC. Translated: CASRTSGTETQYF.

The chain has TRBV20-1 and TRBJ2-7; D is possibly TRBD1 (6 bases). Germline assignment: CDR1 DFQATT and CDR2 SNEGSKA (reference sequence). This CDR3 has 12 amino acids. V lost 6 bases and J 3 bases, leaving 12 bases between the germline ends. The CDR3 protein is CSAASGDYEQYF. The CDR3 DNA follows: TGCAGTGCCGCCTCAGGGGACTACGAGCAGTACTTC.

The chain is built from TRBV5-6 and TRBJ2-1, with TRBD2 matching over 8 bases. This CDR3 contains 12 residues. Germline V gene data show CDR1 as SGHDT and CDR2 as YYEEEE. The junction had 0 bases not matched to a gene; V was cut back by 4 bases and J by 6 bases. In DNA form, the CDR3 reads TGTGCCAGCAGCGGGACTAGCAATGAGCAGTTCTTC. Translation: CASSGTSNEQFF.

This clonotype was observed a handful of times. The rearrangement joins TRBV4-1 to TRBJ2-7; possibly TRBD2 for D (6 bases). The CDR3 covers 15 residues. Trimming left V 4 bases short and J 3 bases short, with 16 bases between. Germline loops: CDR1 MGHRA, CDR2 YSYEKL. CDR3 coding DNA: TGCGCCAGCAGCCGAGTTAGCGGAGCGAACTACGAGCAGTACTTC. Amino acid sequence: CASSRVSGANYEQYF.

The chain employs TRBV5-1 and TRBJ2-5; TRBD2 matches at 10 bases. The ends lost 3 bases at V and 3 bases at J; junction bases unmatched: 5. CDR1 and CDR2 from the germline V gene are SGHRS and YFSETQ. This CDR3 has 15 amino acids. CDR3 in amino acids: CASSSIGLAEETQYF. The CDR3 DNA reads as TGCGCCAGCAGCTCGATTGGACTAGCGGAAGAGACCCAGTACTTC.

The chain employs TRBV3-1 and TRBJ1-2; the D gene is possibly TRBD1 (5 bases). This CDR3 comprises 13 residues. V lost 4 bases, J lost 8 bases, and 14 bases lay in between. Germline CDR1 reads LGHDT; CDR2 reads YNNKEL (reference sequence). The CDR3 bases are TGTGCCAGCAGCCGGGACCGTCGAAGCGGCTACACCTTC. Protein sequence: CASSRDRRSGYTF.

The chain joins TRBV11-2 to TRBJ2-4; 9 positions agree with TRBD1. Matching the DNA end better, TRBJ2-7 makes the J call doubtful. Looked up from germline, CDR1 is SGHAT and CDR2 is FQNNGV. The length of the CDR3 is 14 residues. The CDR3, as DNA: TGTGCCAGCAGCCGGGACAGGGTGGGGTACGAGCAGTACTTC. Its protein is CASSRDRVGYEQYF.

This clonotype was detected a few times. The chain links TRBV4-1 to TRBJ2-7, with 8 positions matching TRBD1. V shed 8 bases, J shed 7 bases, and the junction held 10 bases outside the gene matches. The germline V gene encodes CDR1 MGHRA and CDR2 YSYEKL. The CDR3 has 13 amino acids. The CDR3 nucleotides are TGCGCCAGCCCGAAACAGAGGACAGGGGAGCAGTACTTC. This translates into CASPKQRTGEQYF.

This clonotype was observed a few times. The genes are TRBV24-1 and TRBJ2-5, with TRBD1 identical over 7 bases. The closer fit of TRBJ2-7 to the DNA end suggests the J call may be wrong. Germline CDR1 and CDR2: KGHDR and SFDVKD. The length of the CDR3 is 13 residues. As DNA, the CDR3 is TGTGCCACCAGTGGACAGGGAACCCACGAGCAGTACTTC. Translated: CATSGQGTHEQYF.